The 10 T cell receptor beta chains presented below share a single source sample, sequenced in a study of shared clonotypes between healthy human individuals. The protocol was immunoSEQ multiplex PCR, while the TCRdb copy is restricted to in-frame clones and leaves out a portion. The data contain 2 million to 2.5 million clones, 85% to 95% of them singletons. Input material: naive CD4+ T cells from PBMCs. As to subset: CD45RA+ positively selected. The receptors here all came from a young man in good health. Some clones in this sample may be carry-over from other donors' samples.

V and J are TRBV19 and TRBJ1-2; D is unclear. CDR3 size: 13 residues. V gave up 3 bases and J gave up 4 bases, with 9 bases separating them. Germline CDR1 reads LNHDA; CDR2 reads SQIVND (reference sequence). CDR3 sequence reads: CASSIRIFYGYTF. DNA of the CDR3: TGTGCCAGTAGTATCAGAATCTTCTATGGCTACACCTTC.

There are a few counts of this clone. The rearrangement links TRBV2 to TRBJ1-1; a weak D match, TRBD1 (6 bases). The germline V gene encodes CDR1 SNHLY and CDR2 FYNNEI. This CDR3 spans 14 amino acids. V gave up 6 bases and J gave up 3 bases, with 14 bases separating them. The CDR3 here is CASSRVGAYTEAFF. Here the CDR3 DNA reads TGTGCCAGCAGCCGTGTGGGGGCTTACACTGAAGCTTTCTTT.

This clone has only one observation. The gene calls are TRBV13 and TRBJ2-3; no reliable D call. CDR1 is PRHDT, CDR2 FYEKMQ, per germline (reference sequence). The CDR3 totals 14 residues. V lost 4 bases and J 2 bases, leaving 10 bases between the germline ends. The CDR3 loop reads CASSSSPNTDTQYF. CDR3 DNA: TGTGCCAGCAGCTCTAGTCCCAACACAGATACGCAGTATTTT.

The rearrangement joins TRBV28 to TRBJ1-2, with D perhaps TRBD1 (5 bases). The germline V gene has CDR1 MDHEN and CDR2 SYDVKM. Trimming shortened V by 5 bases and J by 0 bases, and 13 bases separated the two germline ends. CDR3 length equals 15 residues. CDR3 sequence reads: CASSPGVVANYGYTF. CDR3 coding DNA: TGTGCCAGCAGTCCGGGGGTAGTAGCTAACTATGGCTACACCTTC.

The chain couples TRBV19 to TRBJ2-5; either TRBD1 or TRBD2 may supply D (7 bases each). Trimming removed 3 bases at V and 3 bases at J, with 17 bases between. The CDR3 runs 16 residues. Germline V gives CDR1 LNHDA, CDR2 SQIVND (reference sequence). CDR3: CASSMTRGGWEETQYF. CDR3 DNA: TGTGCCAGTAGTATGACCAGGGGGGGCTGGGAAGAGACCCAGTACTTC.

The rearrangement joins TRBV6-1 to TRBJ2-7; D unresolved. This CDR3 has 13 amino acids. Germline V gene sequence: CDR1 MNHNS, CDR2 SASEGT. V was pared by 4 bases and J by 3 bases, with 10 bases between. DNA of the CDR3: TGTGCCAGCAGTGTGTTAGACAACTACGAGCAGTACTTC. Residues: CASSVLDNYEQYF.

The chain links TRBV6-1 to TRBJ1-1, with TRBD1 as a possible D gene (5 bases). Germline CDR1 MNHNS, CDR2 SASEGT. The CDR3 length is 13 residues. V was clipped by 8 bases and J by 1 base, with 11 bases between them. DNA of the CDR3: TGTGCCAGCCTCTGGGGCCAGAACACTGAAGCTTTCTTT. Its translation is CASLWGQNTEAFF.

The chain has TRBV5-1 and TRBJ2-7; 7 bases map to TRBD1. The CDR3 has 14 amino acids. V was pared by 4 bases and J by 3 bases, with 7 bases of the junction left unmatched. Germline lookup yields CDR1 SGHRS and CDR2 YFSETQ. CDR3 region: CASSQRDSHYEQYF. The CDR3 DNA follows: TGCGCCAGCAGCCAAAGGGACAGCCACTACGAGCAGTACTTC.

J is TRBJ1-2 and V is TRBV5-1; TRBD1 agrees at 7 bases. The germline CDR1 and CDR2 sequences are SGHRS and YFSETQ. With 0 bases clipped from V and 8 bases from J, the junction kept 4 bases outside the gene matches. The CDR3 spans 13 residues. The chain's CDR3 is CASSLEGAPGYTF. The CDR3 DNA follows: TGCGCCAGCAGCTTGGAGGGGGCGCCCGGCTACACCTTC.

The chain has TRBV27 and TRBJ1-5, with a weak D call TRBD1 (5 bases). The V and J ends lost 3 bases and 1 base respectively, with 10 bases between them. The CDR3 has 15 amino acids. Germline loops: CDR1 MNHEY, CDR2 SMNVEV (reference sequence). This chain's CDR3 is CASSFRGGSNQPQHF. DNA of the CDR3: TGTGCCAGCAGTTTTAGGGGAGGGAGCAATCAGCCCCAGCATTTT.